This entry lists 4 T cell receptor beta chains sequenced from one sample in a study of blood T cell repertoires in COVID-19. Libraries were prepared by immunoSEQ multiplex PCR; TCRdb keeps only in-frame clonotypes and omits some of them. The table records about 150,000 clones, around 87% of them present only once. The sequencing input was peripheral blood. These TCRs come from a woman between 35 and 50 years old with acute or convalescent COVID-19.

The chain couples TRBV9 to TRBJ1-1; 7 bases match TRBD1. V shed 3 bases, J shed 5 bases, and the junction held 10 bases outside the gene matches. Germline V lookup: CDR1 SGDLS, CDR2 YYNGEE. The CDR3 is 15 amino acids. CDR3 sequence: CASSGDLQGYTEAFF. The CDR3 nucleotides read TGTGCCAGCAGCGGAGACTTACAGGGGTATACTGAAGCTTTCTTT.

The chain uses TRBV30 and TRBJ1-2; TRBD1 agrees at 7 bases. The junction had 7 bases not matched to a gene; V was cut back by 1 base and J by 8 bases. In germline, CDR1 is GTSNPN, CDR2 SVGIG (reference sequence). The CDR3 covers 13 residues. The CDR3 nucleotides read TGTGCCTGGAGTGAAGACAGGGAGAACGGCTACACCTTC. Its translation is CAWSEDRENGYTF.

The table lists this clone with a count of one. This rearrangement joins TRBV6-5 to TRBJ1-5; D is unclear. V was shortened by 6 bases and J by 6 bases, with 18 bases between the two germline ends. This CDR3 has 15 amino acids. Germline CDR1 is MNHEY and CDR2 is SVGAGI. CDR3 amino acids: CASRPAAGVIQPQHF. The CDR3 region has the DNA TGTGCCAGCAGACCCGCAGCCGGGGTAATTCAGCCCCAGCATTTT.

The V and J genes are TRBV10-3 and TRBJ2-5, with D maybe TRBD1 (6 bases). The germline V gene has CDR1 ENHRY and CDR2 SYGVKD. The V and J ends lost 4 bases and 3 bases respectively, with 12 bases between them. This CDR3 region has 14 residues. The CDR3 here is CAISVRGLEETQYF. Here the CDR3 DNA reads TGTGCCATCAGTGTGAGGGGGTTGGAAGAGACCCAGTACTTC.